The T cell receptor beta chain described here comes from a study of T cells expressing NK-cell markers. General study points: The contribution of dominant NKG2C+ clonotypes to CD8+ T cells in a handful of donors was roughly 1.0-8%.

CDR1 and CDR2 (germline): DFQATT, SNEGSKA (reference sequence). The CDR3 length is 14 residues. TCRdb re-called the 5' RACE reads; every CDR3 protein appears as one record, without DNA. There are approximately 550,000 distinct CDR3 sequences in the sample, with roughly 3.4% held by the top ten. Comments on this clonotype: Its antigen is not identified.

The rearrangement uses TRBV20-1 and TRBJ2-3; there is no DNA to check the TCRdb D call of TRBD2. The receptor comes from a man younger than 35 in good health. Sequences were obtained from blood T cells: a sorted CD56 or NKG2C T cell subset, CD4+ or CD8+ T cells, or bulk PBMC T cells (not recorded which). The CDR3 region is CSASGRAGTDTQYF.